The rows below give T cell receptor beta chains drawn from one sample of a study of patients and donors after allogeneic stem cell transplantation. MiXCR was run by TCRdb on the RT-PCR reads, yielding one entry per CDR3 protein. The table has about 160,000 distinct CDR3 sequences, about two fifths seen once. The specimen sequenced was blood, either unsorted or a sorted T cell fraction (not recorded which). These receptors all come from a human donor who was either an allogeneic HSCT recipient or a stem cell or donor lymphocyte infusion donor (not recorded which). It is not recorded whose cells these are; they may come from a transplant donor. The CDR3 runs from the conserved cysteine through the conserved F or W. Each record gives: D gene, J gene, V gene, clone size, CDR3 protein, CDR3 DNA. A D gene is named only where the DNA matches it firmly. The size field is filled for only some rows; it gives once, few, many or a size class.

NA,TRBJ1-5,TRBV30,once,CAWTDSYTDEIHF,TGTGCCTGGACCGACAGCTACACGGATGAGATCCATTTT
NA,TRBJ2-5,TRBV12-3/TRBV12-4,NA,CASSLGGLATQYF,TGTGCCAGCAGTTTAGGAGGGCTGGCCACCCAGTACTTC
TRBD1,TRBJ1-1,TRBV12-3/TRBV12-4,few,CASRGTGGRSEAFF,TGTGCCAGCAGGGGGACAGGGGGAAGGTCTGAAGCTTTCTTT
NA,TRBJ1-5,TRBV24-1,few,CATSGGGEYQPQHF,TGTGCCACCAGTGGGGGTGGAGAGTATCAGCCCCAGCATTTT
NA,TRBJ1-2,TRBV7-8,few,CASSHSGSYGYTF,TGTGCCAGCAGCCATTCAGGTAGCTATGGCTACACCTTC
TRBD1,TRBJ1-6,TRBV27,NA,CASSHGQGIGSPLHF,TGTGCCAGCAGTCACGGACAGGGCATCGGTTCACCCCTCCACTTT
NA,TRBJ1-2,TRBV7-2,NA,CASSFGTGAYGYTF,TGTGCCAGCAGCTTCGGGACGGGCGCATATGGCTACACCTTC
NA,TRBJ1-1,TRBV6-6,NA,CASLPGQLNTEAFF,TGTGCCAGCCTCCCAGGACAGCTGAACACTGAAGCTTTCTTT
NA,TRBJ2-7,TRBV20-1,NA,CSASDSYYEQYF,TGCAGTGCCAGCGACAGCTACTACGAGCAGTACTTC
TRBD2,TRBJ2-7,TRBV28,NA,CASSFSTSGGSYEQYF,TGTGCCAGCAGTTTCAGTACTAGCGGGGGATCCTACGAGCAGTACTTC
NA,TRBJ2-3,TRBV28,NA,CASQEGGGDTQYF,TGTGCCTCACAGGAGGGGGGAGGAGATACGCAGTATTTT